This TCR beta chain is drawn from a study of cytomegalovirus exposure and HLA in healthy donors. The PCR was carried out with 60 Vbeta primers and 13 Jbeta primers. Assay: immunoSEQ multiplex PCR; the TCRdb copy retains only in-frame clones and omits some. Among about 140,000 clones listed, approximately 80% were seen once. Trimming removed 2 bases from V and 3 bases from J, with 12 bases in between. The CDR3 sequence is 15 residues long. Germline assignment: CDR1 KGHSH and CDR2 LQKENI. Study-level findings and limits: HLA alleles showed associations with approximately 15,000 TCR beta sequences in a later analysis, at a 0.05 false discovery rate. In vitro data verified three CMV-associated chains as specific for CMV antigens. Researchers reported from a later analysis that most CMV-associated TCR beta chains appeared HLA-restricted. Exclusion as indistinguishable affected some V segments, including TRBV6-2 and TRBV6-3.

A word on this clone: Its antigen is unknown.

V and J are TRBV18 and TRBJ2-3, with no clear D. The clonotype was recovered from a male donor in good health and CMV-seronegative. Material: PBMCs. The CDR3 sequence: CASSPSANLTDTQYF. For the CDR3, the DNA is TGTGCCAGCTCACCAAGCGCTAACCTGACAGATACGCAGTATTTT. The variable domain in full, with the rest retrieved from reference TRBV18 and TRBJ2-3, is NAGVMQNPRHLVRRRGQEARLRCSPMKGHSHVYWYRQLPEEGLKFMVYLQKENIIDESGMPKERFSAEFPKEGPSILRIQQVVRGDSAAYFCASSPSANLTDTQYFGPGTRLTVL.